This passage covers 29 T cell receptor beta chains from one sample sequenced in a study of T cell responses to AZD1222 COVID-19 vaccine. Sequencing used immunoSEQ multiplex PCR; TCRdb keeps in-frame clones, though not all of them. The sample yields 30,000 to 35,000 clones, about 84% seen once. The input for sequencing was peripheral blood, taken 28 days after the second AZD1222 dose. These receptors were taken from an adult who received the AZD1222 COVID-19 vaccine.

This clone is medium-sized by share. The rearrangement uses TRBV9 and TRBJ1-4, with no clear D. The CDR3 contains 14 residues. V lost 4 bases and J lost 0, with 7 bases in between. Germline assignment: CDR1 SGDLS and CDR2 YYNGEE. DNA of the CDR3: TGTGCCAGCAGCAGTACAGCAACTAATGAAAAACTGTTTTTT. This encodes CASSSTATNEKLFF.

V and J are TRBV7-3 and TRBJ2-1, with D maybe TRBD1 (6 bases). Germline V gives CDR1 SGHTA, CDR2 FQGTGA. V was trimmed by 5 bases and J by 4 bases, leaving 21 bases between them. The CDR3 totals 17 residues. As DNA, the CDR3 is TGTGCCAGCAGCCACCCTAACGGGCCAGGGGTGTACAATGAGCAGTTCTTC. Its protein is CASSHPNGPGVYNEQFF.

The chain employs TRBV28 and TRBJ2-6, with unresolved D. V lost 3 bases and J lost 0, with 3 bases in between. Germline V gene sequence: CDR1 MDHEN, CDR2 SYDVKM. This CDR3 region has 14 residues. The CDR3 is CASSLASGANVLTF. For the CDR3, the DNA is TGTGCCAGCAGTTTGGCCTCTGGGGCCAACGTCCTGACTTTC. Supplemented by reference TRBV28 and TRBJ2-6, the full variable domain reads DVKVTQSSRYLVKRTGEKVFLECVQDMDHENMFWYRQDPGLGLRLIYFSYDVKMKEKGDIPEGYSVSREKKERFSLILESASTNQTSMYLCASSLASGANVLTFGAGSRLTVL.

The chain has TRBV5-5 and TRBJ2-3; D ambiguous. V gave up 4 bases and J gave up 0 bases, with 15 bases separating them. The CDR3 totals 16 residues. Germline CDR1 and CDR2: SGHKS and YYEKEE (reference sequence). The CDR3 spells CASSDTTGTSTDTQYF. CDR3 sequence (DNA): TGTGCCAGCAGCGACACCACGGGCACTAGCACAGATACGCAGTATTTT. Full variable domain (outside the CDR3, taken from reference TRBV5-5 and TRBJ2-3): DAGVTQSPTHLIKTRGQQVTLRCSPISGHKSVSWYQQVLGQGPQFIFQYYEKEERGRGNFPDRFSARQFPNYSSELNVNALLLGDSALYLCASSDTTGTSTDTQYFGPGTRLTVL.

The chain recombines TRBV5-1 with TRBJ1-3, with D possibly being TRBD1 (5 bases). The CDR3 has 14 residues. Per germline, CDR1 SGHRS and CDR2 YFSETQ. Trimming cost V 0 bases and J 8 bases, with 12 bases left between them. The CDR3 nucleotides read TGCGCCAGCAGCTTGGCGGGACGGCCGGACACCATATATTTT. Translated, it gives CASSLAGRPDTIYF.

The chain has TRBV11-3 and TRBJ1-2; 8 bases align to TRBD1. The germline CDR1 and CDR2 sequences are SGHNT and YENEEA. The CDR3 spans 14 residues. V was pared by 5 bases and J by 5 bases, with 7 bases of the junction left unmatched. The CDR3 loop is CASSVRTGNYGYTF. The CDR3 DNA reads TGTGCCAGCAGCGTCAGGACAGGGAATTATGGCTACACCTTC.

The chain has TRBV9 and TRBJ1-1; D is undetermined. This CDR3 region has 15 residues. Germline CDR1 and CDR2: SGDLS and YYNGEE. V lost 0 bases to trimming and J lost 1 base, with 10 bases between them. DNA for the CDR3: TGTGCCAGCAGCGTAGTTTTTACCGGGAACACTGAAGCTTTCTTT. Translating it yields CASSVVFTGNTEAFF.

The chain uses TRBV10-3 and TRBJ1-2, with a possible D match to TRBD1 (5 bases). V gave up 0 bases and J gave up 0 bases, with 11 bases separating them. CDR1 ENHRY and CDR2 SYGVKD come from the germline V gene. There are 16 residues in the CDR3. In nucleotides, the CDR3 is TGTGCCATCAGTGAGTCTGGGGGTAGGGCTAACTATGGCTACACCTTC. This translates into CAISESGGRANYGYTF.

The chain has TRBV28 and TRBJ2-3, with 11 bases matching TRBD2. V shed 5 bases, J shed 7 bases, and the junction held 11 bases outside the gene matches. The CDR3 has 16 amino acids. CDR1 is MDHEN, CDR2 SYDVKM, per germline. CDR3 region: CASSETSGTFLNTQYF. DNA for the CDR3: TGTGCCAGCAGTGAGACTAGCGGGACTTTTTTGAATACGCAGTATTTT.

In its sample, this clone ranks as medium-sized. For the CDR3, the DNA is TGTGCCAGCAGCTTAACCGCACGGGGGCAGTTCTTC. Protein: CASSLTARGQFF. The chain links TRBV7-2 to TRBJ2-1, with D perhaps matching TRBD2 (5 bases). Per the germline V gene, CDR1 is SGHTA and CDR2 is FQGNSA. CDR3 length: 12 residues. The V and J ends lost 2 bases and 12 bases respectively, with 11 bases between them.

The chain combines TRBV3-1 (or the pseudogene TRBV3-2) with TRBJ2-7, with D possibly called TRBD1 or TRBD2 (5 bases each). Trimming took off 6 bases at V and 3 bases at J, with 15 bases between the two ends. This CDR3 is built from 14 residues. Germline V lookup: CDR1 LGHDT, CDR2 YNNKEL (reference sequence). Here the CDR3 DNA reads TGTGCCAGCAGTGGTAGGGGAGATGTCTACGAGCAGTACTTC. Residues: CASSGRGDVYEQYF.

This clone was counted between two and nine times. The chain couples TRBV7-9 to TRBJ2-1, with D tentatively TRBD1 (7 bases). Looked up from germline, CDR1 is SEHNR and CDR2 is FQNEAQ (reference sequence). The CDR3 is made up of 16 amino acids. The V end lost 1 base, the J end lost 7 bases, and 17 bases lay between the germline ends. CDR3 sequence: CASSLVGQGGKNEQFF. The CDR3 DNA reads as TGTGCCAGCAGCTTAGTGGGTCAGGGGGGTAAGAATGAGCAGTTCTTC.

This clone came up a few times. This sequence joins TRBV6-1 and TRBJ2-4; the D is unclear. The germline V gene encodes CDR1 MNHNS and CDR2 SASEGT. V gave up 3 bases and J gave up 1 base, with 13 bases separating them. The CDR3 spans 16 residues. CDR3 region: CASSDRRILAKNIQYF. As DNA, the CDR3 is TGTGCCAGCAGTGACAGGCGGATCTTGGCCAAAAACATTCAGTACTTC.

This sequence joins TRBV4-3 and TRBJ1-5; a possible D gene is TRBD1 (6 bases). Germline-derived CDR1 and CDR2 are LGHNA and YSLEER. This CDR3 has 19 amino acids. With 4 bases removed from V and 3 bases from J, the gap between germline ends came to 25 bases. Here the CDR3 DNA reads TGCGCCAGCAGCCCCGGGGGGCCGTTTGATGACTCTAACAATCAGCCCCAGCATTTT. Translating gives CASSPGGPFDDSNNQPQHF.

V usage is TRBV27 and J usage is TRBJ2-2; TRBD2 aligns across 13 bases. The V and J ends lost 7 bases and 5 bases, in that order; junction bases with no gene match: 7. This CDR3 region has 16 residues. Germline assignment: CDR1 MNHEY and CDR2 SMNVEV (reference sequence). CDR3 sequence (DNA): TGTGCCAGCACCTCGGGACTAGCGGGAAAAACCGGGGAGCTGTTTTTT. This gives the protein CASTSGLAGKTGELFF.

The rearrangement links TRBV4-1 to TRBJ2-7; D is undetermined. Germline assignment: CDR1 MGHRA and CDR2 YSYEKL. The V and J ends lost 1 base and 7 bases respectively, with 8 bases between them. This CDR3 region has 12 residues. The CDR3 bases are TGCGCCAGCAGCCAAGGTCCGGCAGAGCAGTACTTC. Its translation is CASSQGPAEQYF.

The CDR3 DNA is TGTGCCTGGAGTGTCTCCGGGGCCGGGGAGCTGTTTTTT. Encoded protein: CAWSVSGAGELFF. The V call is TRBV30, the J call TRBJ2-2, with D possibly TRBD2 on 5 matching bases. Trimming left V 0 bases short and J 6 bases short, with 8 bases between. Germline assignment: CDR1 GTSNPN and CDR2 SVGIG (reference sequence). The CDR3 totals 13 residues.

This chain links TRBV12-3 or TRBV12-4 with TRBJ1-5; no definite D call. The CDR3 runs 12 residues. V was cut by 5 bases and J by 7 bases, with 9 bases left in between. CDR3 amino acids: CASSLHKQPQHF. The DNA of the CDR3 is TGTGCCAGCAGTCTCCATAAACAGCCCCAGCATTTT.

The chain links TRBV5-4 to TRBJ2-2; 8 bases match TRBD2. This CDR3 region has 14 residues. V trimming: 5 bases; J trimming: 7 bases; junction bases outside the gene matches: 7. Germline CDR1 reads SGHNT; CDR2 reads YYREEE (reference sequence). This CDR3 is CASRPRGGDGELFF. The CDR3 DNA reads TGTGCCAGCAGACCTCGGGGGGGCGACGGGGAGCTGTTTTTT.

The CDR3 reads CASKGNAQETQYF. CDR3 coding DNA: TGTGCCAGCAAGGGGAACGCCCAAGAGACCCAGTACTTC. The chain carries TRBV5-5 and TRBJ2-5, with D possibly being TRBD1 (5 bases). Deletions cut 6 bases from V and 1 base from J, with 10 bases between. Per the germline V gene, CDR1 is SGHKS and CDR2 is YYEKEE (reference sequence). The CDR3 is made up of 13 amino acids. The whole variable domain, remainder taken from reference TRBV5-5 and TRBJ2-5, is DAGVTQSPTHLIKTRGQQVTLRCSPISGHKSVSWYQQVLGQGPQFIFQYYEKEERGRGNFPDRFSARQFPNYSSELNVNALLLGDSALYLCASKGNAQETQYFGPGTRLLVL.

The gene calls are TRBV2 and TRBJ1-2; D uncertain. Trimming pared 2 bases from V and 2 bases from J, leaving 3 bases between. This CDR3 is 12 amino acids long. Germline V CDR1 and CDR2: SNHLY, FYNNEI. The CDR3 region has the DNA TGTGCCAGCAGTGAACAGAACTATGGCTACACCTTC. Translated: CASSEQNYGYTF.

This clone was detected only once. This sequence joins TRBV6-5 and TRBJ1-6; D remains ambiguous. The CDR3 runs to 14 residues. CDR1 is MNHEY, CDR2 SVGAGI, per germline. V lost 4 bases, J lost 6 bases, and 10 bases lay in between. The CDR3 reads CASSWGASNSPLHF. The CDR3 DNA reads as TGTGCCAGCAGTTGGGGAGCTTCTAATTCACCCCTCCACTTT.

CDR3 in amino acids: CASGFFQVVTGELFF. Here the CDR3 DNA reads TGTGCTAGTGGTTTCTTCCAGGTGGTCACCGGGGAGCTGTTTTTT. The rearrangement joins TRBV12-5 to TRBJ2-2; no clear D. The germline V gene encodes CDR1 LGHNT and CDR2 FRNRAP. The V and J ends lost 3 bases and 4 bases respectively, with 12 bases between them. This CDR3 has 15 amino acids.

The V gene is TRBV18, the J gene TRBJ2-1, with unresolved D. Germline lookup yields CDR1 KGHSH and CDR2 LQKENI. Trimming left V 3 bases short and J 6 bases short, with 9 bases between. This CDR3 has 13 residues. DNA of the CDR3: TGTGCCAGCTCACCTCGGAGTTCCAATGAGCAGTTCTTC. It codes for CASSPRSSNEQFF.

The chain is built from TRBV6-4 and TRBJ2-2; D is uncertain. Trimming shortened V by 3 bases and J by 3 bases, and 8 bases separated the two germline ends. Germline lookup yields CDR1 MRHNA and CDR2 SNTAGT. The CDR3 is 14 residues long. CDR3 sequence: CASSEGYHTGELFF. The DNA for the CDR3 is TGTGCCAGCAGTGAGGGATATCACACCGGGGAGCTGTTTTTT.

In its sample, this clone was seen a few times. The V and J genes are TRBV5-6 and TRBJ2-1; tentatively, D is TRBD2 (5 bases). The V end was cut by 4 bases, the J end by 2 bases, with 13 bases between. The CDR3 is 15 amino acids. CDR1 is SGHDT and CDR2 is YYEEEE in the germline V gene. DNA of the CDR3: TGTGCCAGCAGCCCGCGGTCCGGGGCCTACAATGAGCAGTTCTTC. Protein sequence: CASSPRSGAYNEQFF.

This clone showed up just once. The rearrangement joins TRBV7-2 to TRBJ2-3; 7 bases are shared with TRBD2. The CDR3 has 15 residues. Germline V gene data show CDR1 as SGHTA and CDR2 as FQGNSA. V shed 4 bases, J shed 5 bases, and the junction held 9 bases outside the gene matches. The CDR3 DNA sequence: TGTGCCAGCAGCTGGAGGGACTATGTCTTAGATACGCAGTATTTT. It codes for CASSWRDYVLDTQYF.

This clone was detected once. The CDR3 reads CASSPREGSDGKLFF. The CDR3 DNA reads as TGTGCCAGCTCACCGCGGGAGGGATCGGACGGAAAACTGTTTTTT. The genes are TRBV18 and TRBJ1-4; the D is unclear. V was shortened by 3 bases and J by 10 bases, with 18 bases between the two germline ends. Germline V gives CDR1 KGHSH, CDR2 LQKENI. The CDR3 spans 15 residues.

The J gene is TRBJ1-3, the V gene TRBV3-1 (or the pseudogene TRBV3-2); unclear D gene. CDR1 is LGHDT, CDR2 YNNKEL, per germline (reference sequence). The CDR3 is 16 amino acids. Trimming removed 0 bases from V and 0 bases from J, with 9 bases in between. CDR3 in amino acids: CASSQDPRFSGNTIYF. For the CDR3, the DNA is TGTGCCAGCAGCCAAGATCCCAGGTTCTCTGGAAACACCATATATTTT.